What follows are 27 T cell receptor beta chains derived from one specimen sequenced in a study of T cell repertoires in cytomegalovirus infection. TCRdb used MiXCR to reprocess the reads, holding one entry per CDR3 protein. The sample lists about 190,000 distinct CDR3 sequences, roughly 9% occurring once. Sequenced: PBMCs. The receptors were gathered from a human donor in good health (CMV status not recorded). Some clones in this sample may be carry-over from other donors' samples.

This rearrangement joins TRBV29-1 to TRBJ2-6; D is ambiguous. Germline V gene sequence: CDR1 SQVTM, CDR2 ANQGSEA. Trimming left V 2 bases short and J 0 bases short, with 5 bases between. The CDR3 has 14 amino acids. CDR3 loop: CSVELGSGANVLTF. As DNA, the CDR3 is TGCAGCGTTGAATTGGGCTCTGGGGCCAACGTCCTGACTTTC.

The chain joins TRBV9 to TRBJ2-1, with 12 nucleotides matching TRBD2. This CDR3 has 16 residues. Germline V gene sequence: CDR1 SGDLS, CDR2 YYNGEE. V was clipped by 3 bases and J by 8 bases; unmatched bases: 9. CDR3 DNA: TGTGCCAGCAGCGCGGCTAGCGGGGGGGGCGGAGATGAGCAGTTCTTC. Protein sequence: CASSAASGGGGDEQFF.

This clonotype was recorded many times. V is TRBV14 and J is TRBJ2-5, with TRBD2 matching over 9 bases. The CDR3 has 16 amino acids. After removal of 1 base from V and 5 bases from J, the junction contained 8 bases not matched to a gene. CDR1 SGHDN and CDR2 FVKESK come from the germline V gene. The DNA of the CDR3 is TGTGCCAGCAGCCAAGTGAAGCGGGAGGACATCGAGACCCAGTACTTC. It specifies CASSQVKREDIETQYF.

The J gene is TRBJ1-2, the V gene TRBV4-3; no definite D call. Germline V gene data show CDR1 as LGHNA and CDR2 as YSLEER. V was clipped by 0 bases and J by 2 bases, with 7 bases between them. The CDR3 runs to 14 residues. The chain's CDR3 is CASSQELGNYGYTF. DNA of the CDR3: TGCGCCAGCAGCCAAGAACTGGGAAACTATGGCTACACCTTC.

This clonotype was detected ten times or more. The chain carries TRBV7-8 and TRBJ1-2; 7 bases are shared with TRBD1. The CDR3 covers 13 residues. J gave up 8 bases and V 2 bases, and 5 bases lay outside the gene matches. CDR1 SGHVS and CDR2 FQNEAQ come from the germline V gene. CDR3 in DNA: TGTGCCAGCAGCTTAAGGTCAGGGGGAGGCTACACCTTC. It yields the protein CASSLRSGGGYTF.

This chain connects TRBV9 to TRBJ1-6, with TRBD1 as a possible D gene (5 bases). V was clipped by 3 bases and J by 0 bases, with 19 bases between them. Germline V lookup: CDR1 SGDLS, CDR2 YYNGEE. The CDR3 runs to 19 residues. The CDR3 loop is CASSANPETASSYNSPLHF. The DNA of the CDR3 is TGTGCCAGCAGCGCAAACCCTGAGACAGCGAGCTCCTATAATTCACCCCTCCACTTT.

In its sample, this clonotype was seen many times. The J gene is TRBJ2-6, the V gene TRBV12-3 or TRBV12-4; D remains ambiguous. The CDR3 is made up of 14 amino acids. V lost 9 bases to trimming and J lost 1 base, with 10 bases between them. CDR3 residues: CASKESSGANVLTF. In DNA, the CDR3 is TGTGCCAGTAAGGAATCGTCTGGGGCCAACGTCCTGACTTTC.

This chain uses TRBV5-4 with TRBJ2-7; the match to TRBD2 covers 7 bases. Germline V CDR1 and CDR2: SGHNT, YYREEE (reference sequence). V trimming: 5 bases; J trimming: 4 bases; junction bases outside the gene matches: 9. The CDR3 is made up of 14 amino acids. CDR3 sequence reads: CASRRREEDYEQYF. In nucleotides, the CDR3 is TGTGCCAGCAGACGCCGGGAGGAAGATTACGAGCAGTACTTC.

Notes on this clonotype: One junction end does not reproduce the germline sequence, and a read error may be involved. The chain has TRBV10-3 and TRBJ2-7; perhaps D is TRBD1 or TRBD2 (5 bases each). The germline gives CDR1 ENHRY, CDR2 SYGVKD. This CDR3 spans 18 amino acids. Here the CDR3 DNA reads TGTGCCATCAGTCAGTCGAAACGGGCAGGGAGCCAGCTCGACGAGCAGTACTTC. It is translated as CAISQSKRAGSQLDEQYF.

This clonotype was detected many times. The chain couples TRBV7-2 to TRBJ2-1; a possible D gene is TRBD2 (5 bases). The CDR3 contains 14 residues. V lost 3 bases and J lost 3, with 9 bases in between. The V gene's germline CDR1 is SGHTA and CDR2 FQGNSA. CDR3 residues: CASSLDLYYNEQFF. The CDR3 coding sequence is TGTGCCAGCAGCTTGGACTTATACTACAATGAGCAGTTCTTC.

This clonotype has a handful of counts. The chain links TRBV30 to TRBJ1-3; D call uncertain. The CDR3 runs 15 residues. Germline V gene lookup returns CDR1 GTSNPN and CDR2 SVGIG (reference sequence). The V end was cut by 1 base, the J end by 4 bases, with 14 bases between. CDR3 in amino acids: CAWSGTARRGNTIYF. The CDR3 bases are TGTGCCTGGAGTGGGACCGCAAGGAGGGGAAACACCATATATTTT.

This clonotype was counted only a few times. J is TRBJ2-3 and V is TRBV20-1, with D unresolved. The CDR3 totals 14 residues. V was shortened by 3 bases and J by 1 base, with 11 bases between the two germline ends. CDR1 DFQATT and CDR2 SNEGSKA come from the germline V gene (reference sequence). The CDR3 DNA is TGCAGTGCTAGTGCGCCCACCGGCACAGATACGCAGTATTTT. Residues: CSASAPTGTDTQYF.

At least ten counts were recorded for this clonotype. The chain uses TRBV12-3 or TRBV12-4 and TRBJ1-1; TRBD1 might be the D (5 bases). The CDR3 has 14 amino acids. The V and J ends lost 4 bases and 7 bases respectively, with 16 bases between them. The CDR3 DNA sequence: TGTGCCAGCAGTTCCCGACAGACGGCCCGTGAAGCTTTCTTT. Protein product: CASSSRQTAREAFF.

This clonotype was recorded at least ten times. The chain uses TRBV10-3 and TRBJ1-1; D is unresolved. Germline V gene data show CDR1 as ENHRY and CDR2 as SYGVKD. Trimming took 5 bases from V and 1 from J, leaving 11 bases between them. The CDR3 loop spans 14 amino acids. CDR3 protein: CAISRAGTNTEAFF. The CDR3 DNA reads as TGTGCCATCAGTCGTGCGGGAACGAACACTGAAGCTTTCTTT.

The gene calls are TRBV19 and TRBJ2-7; weak D call: TRBD1 (5 bases). The CDR3 is made up of 14 amino acids. CDR1 is LNHDA, CDR2 SQIVND, per germline (reference sequence). Deletions cut 5 bases from V and 3 bases from J, with 14 bases between. The CDR3 DNA sequence: TGTGCCAGTAGTCCTCAATCCGGACACTACGAGCAGTACTTC. Protein: CASSPQSGHYEQYF.

This clonotype was recorded at least ten times. J is TRBJ2-3 and V is TRBV7-2; 8 nucleotides align to TRBD1. The CDR3 runs to 14 residues. CDR1 is SGHTA, CDR2 FQGNSA, per germline. J gave up 6 bases and V 5 bases, and 7 bases lay outside the gene matches. The CDR3 nucleotides are TGTGCCAGCAGCCCAGGGGGCGGGCGGGATACGCAGTATTTT. This encodes CASSPGGGRDTQYF.

This clonotype was recorded a few times. The V and J genes are TRBV2 and TRBJ2-5, with D perhaps matching TRBD1 (6 bases). Trimming took off 4 bases at V and 4 bases at J, with 16 bases between the two ends. This CDR3 is 15 amino acids long. The germline CDR1 and CDR2 sequences are SNHLY and FYNNEI. The CDR3 is CASSAKQGRLETQYF. CDR3 coding DNA: TGTGCCAGCAGTGCCAAACAGGGTCGCCTAGAGACCCAGTACTTC.

This clonotype has only a few counts. The J gene is TRBJ2-7, the V gene TRBV27, with D perhaps TRBD1 (5 bases). With 1 base removed from V and 3 bases from J, the gap between germline ends came to 7 bases. This CDR3 is built from 13 residues. Germline V lookup: CDR1 MNHEY, CDR2 SMNVEV (reference sequence). For the CDR3, the DNA is TGTGCCAGCAGTTTATATAGGGGCTACGAGCAGTACTTC. Protein sequence: CASSLYRGYEQYF.

This clonotype has ten or more counts. The V gene is TRBV28, the J gene TRBJ2-2; D is ambiguous. The germline V gene encodes CDR1 MDHEN and CDR2 SYDVKM. This CDR3 has 15 residues. V was trimmed by 3 bases and J by 0 bases, leaving 8 bases between them. The CDR3 region has the DNA TGTGCCAGCAGTTTCAGCGTTCCGAACACCGGGGAGCTGTTTTTT. Its protein product is CASSFSVPNTGELFF. The whole variable domain, filled in from reference TRBV28 and TRBJ2-2, reads DVKVTQSSRYLVKRTGEKVFLECVQDMDHENMFWYRQDPGLGLRLIYFSYDVKMKEKGDIPEGYSVSREKKERFSLILESASTNQTSMYLCASSFSVPNTGELFFGEGSRLTVL.

This clonotype was picked up many times. This chain uses TRBV6-2 or TRBV6-3 with TRBJ2-1; 7 positions agree with TRBD2. This CDR3 contains 15 residues. V lost 4 bases to trimming and J lost 0 bases; unmatched junction nucleotides: 3. Germline V gives CDR1 MNHEY, CDR2 SVGEGT. The CDR3 coding sequence is TGTGCCAGCAGTTCGGGCGGGAGCTCCTACAATGAGCAGTTCTTC. Protein: CASSSGGSSYNEQFF.

This clonotype occurred many times. This chain uses TRBV20-1 with TRBJ1-2, with TRBD1 matching over 8 bases. CDR3 length: 14 residues. Per germline, CDR1 DFQATT and CDR2 SNEGSKA (reference sequence). The CDR3 loop reads CRTGQGAEDYGYTF. DNA of the CDR3: TGCAGGACGGGGCAGGGGGCTGAGGACTATGGCTACACCTTC.

This chain links TRBV7-9 with TRBJ2-1, with D maybe TRBD2 (5 bases). This CDR3 contains 13 residues. V was cut by 6 bases and J by 6 bases, with 12 bases left in between. Germline V gene lookup returns CDR1 SEHNR and CDR2 FQNEAQ (reference sequence). CDR3 protein: CASSAPSSNEQFF. In DNA, the CDR3 is TGTGCCAGCAGTGCGCCTAGCAGCAATGAGCAGTTCTTC.

This clonotype showed up many times. The V gene is TRBV7-2, the J gene TRBJ2-3; 10 bases align to TRBD2. The CDR3 is 15 residues long. In germline, CDR1 is SGHTA, CDR2 FQGNSA. The V gene end was trimmed by 8 bases and the J gene end by 4 bases; junction bases not matched to a gene: 9. CDR3 protein: CASGWTSGSSDTQYF. The CDR3 DNA sequence: TGTGCCAGCGGTTGGACTAGCGGTTCATCAGATACGCAGTATTTT.

This clonotype came up many times. The chain carries TRBV7-9 and TRBJ1-1; 10 bases fit TRBD1. This CDR3 is 15 amino acids long. V lost 4 bases and J lost 7; bases outside the gene matches: 9. Germline lookup yields CDR1 SEHNR and CDR2 FQNEAQ (reference sequence). CDR3 in amino acids: CASSSPRQGAYEAFF. In DNA, the CDR3 is TGTGCCAGCAGCTCCCCTCGACAGGGGGCCTATGAAGCTTTCTTT.

This clonotype appeared a few times. The V gene is TRBV10-3, the J gene TRBJ2-3, with D possibly being TRBD1 (5 bases). Between the trimmed V and J ends, which lost 8 bases and 2 bases, there was a span of 11 bases. The CDR3 extends over 13 amino acids. Germline assignment: CDR1 ENHRY and CDR2 SYGVKD. The CDR3 bases are TGTGCCATCTCAGGACAAGACACAGATACGCAGTATTTT. Amino acid sequence: CAISGQDTDTQYF.

V usage is TRBV25-1 and J usage is TRBJ2-2, with D unresolved. Trimming stripped 6 bases from V and 6 bases from J, with 8 bases between. This CDR3 has 12 amino acids. Germline CDR1 MGHDK, CDR2 SYGVNS. The CDR3 nucleotides are TGTGCCAGCAGGAGGCTCCCCGGGGAGCTGTTTTTT. Residues: CASRRLPGELFF.

This chain joins TRBV24-1 and TRBJ1-2, with 7 bases matching TRBD1. V trimming: 3 bases; J trimming: 6 bases; junction bases outside the gene matches: 9. CDR3 length equals 15 residues. Germline V lookup: CDR1 KGHDR, CDR2 SFDVKD. The CDR3 nucleotides read TGTGCCACCAGTGATACCTCGGACAGGTATGATGGCTACACCTTC. It codes for CATSDTSDRYDGYTF.